The entry below describes one T cell receptor (beta chain). Its antigen remains unidentified. Researchers took blood at baseline, on cycle 4 day 1, and on cycle 7 day 1. This sample is drawn from a study of OX40 agonist ivuxolimab in advanced cancers. General observations from the study: Antigens targeted by the expanded peripheral T cells were not determined.

The assay was immunoSEQ multiplex PCR, and TCRdb's table has in-frame clones only and misses some. In the table there are about 76,000 clones, around four fifths of which are singletons. The CDR3 is made up of 14 amino acids. Germline V lookup: CDR1 SGHNT, CDR2 YYREEE (reference sequence). V was cut by 5 bases and J by 1 base, with 10 bases left in between. This chain joins TRBV5-4 and TRBJ2-1, with D perhaps matching TRBD2 (6 bases). This receptor was identified in an adult with an advanced solid tumor such as melanoma, head and neck, liver or kidney cancer. Sequences were derived from CD4+ or CD8+ T cells sorted from blood, sampled in a trial of the OX40 agonist ivuxolimab. DNA of the CDR3: TGTGCCAGCAGTCTTAGCGGTTCCTACAATGAGCAGTTCTTC. Protein product: CASSLSGSYNEQFF.